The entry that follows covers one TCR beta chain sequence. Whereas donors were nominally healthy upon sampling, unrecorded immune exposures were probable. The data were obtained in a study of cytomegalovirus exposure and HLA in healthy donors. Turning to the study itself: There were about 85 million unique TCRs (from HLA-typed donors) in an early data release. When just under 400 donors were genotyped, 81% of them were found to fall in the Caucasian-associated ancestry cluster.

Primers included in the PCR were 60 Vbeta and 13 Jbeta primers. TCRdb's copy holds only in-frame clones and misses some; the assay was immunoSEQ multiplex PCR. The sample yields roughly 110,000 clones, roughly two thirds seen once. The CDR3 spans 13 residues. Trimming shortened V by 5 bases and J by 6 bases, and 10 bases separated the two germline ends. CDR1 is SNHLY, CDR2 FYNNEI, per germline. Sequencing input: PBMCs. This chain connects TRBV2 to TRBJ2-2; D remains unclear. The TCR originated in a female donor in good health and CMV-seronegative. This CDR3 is CASSRDFSGELFF. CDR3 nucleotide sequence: TGTGCCAGCAGTCGTGACTTCTCCGGGGAGCTGTTTTTT.